The T cell receptor beta chain described here comes from a study of T cell repertoires and HLA-DP antigens. Looking at the study overall: CD4+ T cells were cocultured with HeLa cells expressing HLA-DP. Alloantigens: one with one groove difference and one with approximately 9 differences versus self. Donors were two male and one female, aged 18-to-29 to 60-to-69. Points from the study as a whole: Pre-culture clonality, approximately 0.04, was far below sorted CD137+ clonality of about 0.4.

Concerning this clone itself: Its specificity is not known.

Method: immunoSEQ multiplex PCR; TCRdb's copy keeps in-frame clones and lacks some. This table holds over 100,000 clones, 90% to 95% found once. Germline V gene lookup returns CDR1 SNHLY and CDR2 FYNNEI. V was trimmed by 6 bases and J by 4 bases, leaving 16 bases between them. CDR3 length: 14 residues. This chain connects TRBV2 to TRBJ2-7; maybe TRBD2 (6 bases). This sequence was found in a woman aged 18-29 years in good health and CMV-seronegative. The sample comprised CD4+ T cells from PBMCs. The CDR3 DNA follows: TGTGCCAGCAGGTCAACGGGAGCTGGGTACGAGCAGTACTTC. Amino acids: CASRSTGAGYEQYF.